The 26 T cell receptor beta chains below were found in one sample sequenced in a study of technical replicates of blood from a few donors (dated by TCRdb to between 2016 and 2019). Preparation of the library involved the immunoSEQ multiplex PCR assay. The immuneACCESS repertoire file appears here via TCRdb, limited to in-frame rearrangements. These files lack a portion of the clones; in checked studies, under half of the deficit traces to unresolved V genes, and the cause of the others is not known. The sample table lists approximately 81,000 clones, under 97% of them with a count of one. 0.36% of the sample is held by the ten biggest clonotypes. Source material: T cells isolated from PBMCs. These receptors were collected from a human donor in good health.

The chain links TRBV5-1 to TRBJ2-7, with a tentative D call TRBD2 (5 bases). The germline CDR1 and CDR2 sequences are SGHRS and YFSETQ. This CDR3 spans 15 amino acids. Trimming removed 4 bases from V and 4 bases from J, with 18 bases in between. CDR3 residues: CASSTLSSSPYEQYF. CDR3 in DNA: TGCGCCAGCAGCACCCTCTCTAGCTCCCCTTACGAGCAGTACTTC.

V is TRBV4-1 and J is TRBJ2-7, with a possible D match to TRBD2 (6 bases). CDR3 length: 13 residues. V dropped 3 bases and J dropped 2 bases, with 8 bases sitting between them. Germline CDR1 reads MGHRA; CDR2 reads YSYEKL. The CDR3: CASSQSGAYEQYF. CDR3 bases: TGCGCCAGCAGCCAGTCGGGGGCCTACGAGCAGTACTTC.

The rearrangement joins TRBV5-6 to TRBJ2-2; tentative D call: TRBD2 (6 bases). From germline, CDR1 is SGHDT and CDR2 YYEEEE. The ends were cut back, 2 bases at V and 4 bases at J, with 15 bases in the middle. This CDR3 has 16 amino acids. The CDR3 spells CASSFFAWEVTGELFF. The CDR3, as DNA: TGTGCCAGCAGCTTTTTTGCGTGGGAGGTCACCGGGGAGCTGTTTTTT.

The chain recombines TRBV12-5 with TRBJ2-7; 11 positions agree with TRBD1. CDR1 is LGHNT and CDR2 is FRNRAP in the germline V gene. This CDR3 has 16 amino acids. J was trimmed by 2 bases and V by 5 bases; bases with no gene match: 8. The CDR3 sequence: CASGKTSGQGAYEQYF. The CDR3 coding sequence is TGTGCTAGTGGTAAAACTTCGGGACAGGGGGCCTACGAGCAGTACTTC.

V is TRBV9 and J is TRBJ1-2; D remains ambiguous. The V gene's germline CDR1 is SGDLS and CDR2 YYNGEE. V lost 0 bases and J 3 bases, leaving 12 bases between the germline ends. The CDR3 has 15 amino acids. The CDR3 here is CASSVGVGVDYGYTF. The DNA for the CDR3 is TGTGCCAGCAGCGTAGGAGTGGGCGTCGACTATGGCTACACCTTC. The complete variable domain, with remaining parts taken from reference TRBV9 and TRBJ1-2, reads DSGVTQTPKHLITATGQRVTLRCSPRSGDLSVYWYQQSLDQGLQFLIQYYNGEERAKGNILERFSAQQFPDLHSELNLSSLELGDSALYFCASSVGVGVDYGYTFGSGTRLTVV.

This rearrangement joins TRBV7-3 to TRBJ1-1; D is unresolved. V was shortened by 3 bases and J by 8 bases, with 13 bases between the two germline ends. This CDR3 comprises 13 residues. Germline V gives CDR1 SGHTA, CDR2 FQGTGA. The CDR3 is CASSFSREGEAFF. The CDR3 bases are TGTGCCAGCAGCTTTTCCCGTGAGGGCGAAGCTTTCTTT.

The V and J genes are TRBV5-1 and TRBJ1-1, with D uncertain. Deletions cut 5 bases from V and 2 bases from J, with 10 bases between. Germline CDR1 and CDR2: SGHRS and YFSETQ. The CDR3 spans 13 residues. CDR3: CASRVVLNTEAFF. CDR3 DNA sequence: TGCGCCAGCAGGGTTGTCCTAAACACTGAAGCTTTCTTT. Full variable domain (rest looked up from reference TRBV5-1 and TRBJ1-1): KAGVTQTPRYLIKTRGQQVTLSCSPISGHRSVSWYQQTPGQGLQFLFEYFSETQRNKGNFPGRFSGRQFSNSRSEMNVSTLELGDSALYLCASRVVLNTEAFFGQGTRLTVV.

The chain has TRBV4-3 and TRBJ2-3, with D hard to call. In germline, CDR1 is LGHNA, CDR2 YSLEER. This CDR3 region has 16 residues. V dropped 4 bases and J dropped 3 bases, with 17 bases sitting between them. For the CDR3, the DNA is TGCGCCAGCAGCCGCCAGGCCCGTCTCGAAACAGATACGCAGTATTTT. It specifies CASSRQARLETDTQYF.

The rearrangement joins TRBV27 to TRBJ2-7, with TRBD1 matching over 7 bases. CDR1 is MNHEY and CDR2 is SMNVEV in the germline V gene (reference sequence). CDR3 length: 14 amino acids. V gave up 3 bases and J gave up 4 bases; unmatched junction bases: 6. CDR3 bases: TGTGCCAGCAGTTTGACAGGGTACGATTACGAGCAGTACTTC. It is translated as CASSLTGYDYEQYF.

The V and J genes are TRBV4-1 and TRBJ2-5; 14 bases are a match to TRBD2. Germline CDR1 reads MGHRA; CDR2 reads YSYEKL. The CDR3 is 17 residues long. The trim removed 0 bases at V and 7 bases at J, leaving 7 bases unmatched. CDR3: CASSQEGLAGARGTQYF. In nucleotides, the CDR3 is TGCGCCAGCAGCCAAGAGGGACTAGCGGGAGCCCGGGGGACCCAGTACTTC.

The chain carries TRBV10-3 and TRBJ2-5; 12 nucleotides align to TRBD2. Germline V gives CDR1 ENHRY, CDR2 SYGVKD. The ends lost 11 bases at V and 13 bases at J; junction bases unmatched: 17. The CDR3 covers 14 residues. DNA for the CDR3: TGTGCCTCGCCCGGGACTAGCGGGTCTGAGGGGCTGTACTTC. The encoded protein is CASPGTSGSEGLYF.

This rearrangement joins TRBV5-1 to TRBJ2-7; 8 bases are a match to TRBD2. Unmatched junction bases numbered 10, after V lost 2 bases and J lost 3 bases. There are 16 residues in the CDR3. CDR1 SGHRS and CDR2 YFSETQ come from the germline V gene. The CDR3 reads CASSLGPAGLVYEQYF. Here the CDR3 DNA reads TGCGCCAGCAGCTTAGGGCCGGCGGGACTAGTCTACGAGCAGTACTTC.

Points on this clone: Other DNA sequences of this sample code for an identical CDR3. CDR3 coding DNA: TGTGCCAGCAGCTTGCTAAACACTGAAGCTTTCTTT. Protein sequence: CASSLLNTEAFF. J is TRBJ1-1 and V is TRBV7-9; D is uncertain. Looked up from germline, CDR1 is SEHNR and CDR2 is FQNEAQ (reference sequence). This CDR3 region has 12 residues. Trimming pared 3 bases from V and 2 bases from J, leaving 4 bases between.

The rearrangement joins TRBV5-7 to TRBJ2-7; possibly TRBD1 for D (6 bases). TRBV5-7 is marked as an open reading frame, function uncertain. The CDR3 is 11 residues long. Trimming stripped 4 bases from V and 6 bases from J, with 8 bases between. The CDR3 DNA reads TGTGCCAGCAGCCCCAGGGGCGAGCAGTACTTC. This encodes CASSPRGEQYF.

The chain uses TRBV15 and TRBJ1-1, with D tentatively TRBD1 (6 bases). Trimming took 4 bases from V and 1 from J, leaving 10 bases between them. The CDR3 covers 14 residues. Looked up from germline, CDR1 is LNHNV and CDR2 is YYDKDF (reference sequence). The CDR3 protein is CATSKTGWNTEAFF. The CDR3 region has the DNA TGTGCCACCAGCAAGACAGGTTGGAACACTGAAGCTTTCTTT.

The chain combines TRBV28 with TRBJ1-2; 8 nucleotides line up with TRBD1. The CDR3 length is 14 residues. Germline trimming cut 5 bases from V and 8 bases from J; bases unmatched to any gene: 10. The germline V gene encodes CDR1 MDHEN and CDR2 SYDVKM. The chain's CDR3 is CASSPDRVFDGYTF. The CDR3 DNA reads TGTGCCAGCAGTCCGGACAGGGTGTTTGACGGCTACACCTTC.

V and J are TRBV7-9 and TRBJ1-2, with D perhaps TRBD1 (6 bases). The germline gives CDR1 SEHNR, CDR2 FQNEAQ (reference sequence). This CDR3 region has 12 residues. V lost 3 bases to trimming and J lost 5 bases, with 7 bases between them. In DNA, the CDR3 is TGTGCCAGCAGCTTGGACAGTTATGGCTACACCTTC. Residues: CASSLDSYGYTF.

The chain is built from TRBV4-1 and TRBJ2-7; 8 nucleotides align to TRBD2. The CDR3 sequence is 13 residues long. Germline CDR1 reads MGHRA; CDR2 reads YSYEKL. The V segment lost 3 bases and the J segment 3 bases; nucleotides outside the gene matches: 1. CDR3 bases: TGCGCCAGCAGCCACGGGACTAGCTACGAGCAGTACTTC. It translates to CASSHGTSYEQYF.

The count of this clone is one. The V call is TRBV6-5, the J call TRBJ2-1; perhaps TRBD1 as D (5 bases). CDR3 length: 15 amino acids. From germline, CDR1 is MNHEY and CDR2 SVGAGI. Trimming took 3 bases from V and 4 from J, leaving 13 bases between them. Here the CDR3 reads CASSYGRGTYNEQFF. The CDR3 nucleotides are TGTGCCAGCAGTTATGGAAGGGGAACGTACAATGAGCAGTTCTTC.

This chain connects TRBV7-9 to TRBJ1-4; D gene uncertain. Germline V gives CDR1 SEHNR, CDR2 FQNEAQ (reference sequence). The CDR3 covers 15 residues. Trimming cost V 2 bases and J 4 bases, with 11 bases left between them. For the CDR3, the DNA is TGTGCCAGCAGCTTATCTGGGCAGTATAATGAAAAACTGTTTTTT. It translates to CASSLSGQYNEKLFF.

The chain recombines TRBV6-5 with TRBJ2-7; TRBD1 agrees at 9 bases. Germline-derived CDR1 and CDR2 are MNHEY and SVGAGI. The CDR3 runs 14 residues. The trim removed 5 bases at V and 1 base at J, leaving 3 bases unmatched. The CDR3 sequence is CASSVDRGSYEQYF. The CDR3 nucleotides are TGTGCCAGCAGTGTGGACAGGGGTTCCTACGAGCAGTACTTC.

This chain uses TRBV7-9 with TRBJ2-7; tentative D call: TRBD2 (5 bases). The V gene's germline CDR1 is SEHNR and CDR2 FQNEAQ (reference sequence). V lost 7 bases to trimming and J lost 1 base, with 8 bases between them. The CDR3 has 12 residues. The DNA of the CDR3 is TGTGCCAGCACTTCGGGGTCCTACGAGCAGTACTTC. It yields the protein CASTSGSYEQYF.

This rearrangement joins TRBV6-1 to TRBJ2-7; TRBD1 matches at 8 bases. V trimming: 11 bases; J trimming: 1 base; junction bases outside the gene matches: 10. Per germline, CDR1 MNHNS and CDR2 SASEGT. The CDR3 loop spans 14 amino acids. As DNA, the CDR3 is TGTGCCGCGGCGCGGACAGGGAGATCCTACGAGCAGTACTTC. This translates into CAAARTGRSYEQYF.

V gene TRBV5-1 combines with J gene TRBJ2-7; maybe TRBD2 (6 bases). V was shortened by 4 bases and J by 4 bases, with 18 bases between the two germline ends. This CDR3 is 15 amino acids long. The germline gives CDR1 SGHRS, CDR2 YFSETQ. The CDR3 DNA is TGCGCCAGCAGCCAGTCCGGGACTCCCCCTTACGAGCAGTACTTC. This sequence encodes CASSQSGTPPYEQYF. The full variable domain, rest sourced from reference TRBV5-1 and TRBJ2-7, is KAGVTQTPRYLIKTRGQQVTLSCSPISGHRSVSWYQQTPGQGLQFLFEYFSETQRNKGNFPGRFSGRQFSNSRSEMNVSTLELGDSALYLCASSQSGTPPYEQYFGPGTRLTVT.

The chain couples TRBV5-6 to TRBJ1-2; possibly TRBD1 for D (5 bases). V lost 5 bases, J lost 6 bases, and 11 bases lay in between. CDR1 is SGHDT and CDR2 is YYEEEE in the germline V gene. This CDR3 region has 12 residues. The DNA for the CDR3 is TGTGCCAGCAGTCAGGGCTTCAATGGCTACACCTTC. The encoded protein is CASSQGFNGYTF.

The chain links TRBV7-9 to TRBJ2-3; 8 nucleotides agree with TRBD2. The V gene end was trimmed by 1 base and the J gene end by 14 bases; junction bases not matched to a gene: 11. Per germline, CDR1 SEHNR and CDR2 FQNEAQ (reference sequence). The CDR3 sequence is 14 residues long. Here the CDR3 reads CASSLVGETSARYF. The CDR3 nucleotides read TGTGCCAGCAGCTTAGTCGGAGAGACTAGCGCCAGGTATTTT.